This is a list of T cell receptor beta chains from one sample in a study of post-analysis software for immune sequencing data. Via MiXCR, TCRdb re-called the PCR reads, giving one row per CDR3 protein. The table has more than 450,000 distinct CDR3 sequences, around 34% seen once. The specimen sequenced was blood. The receptors were sampled from a girl aged 2-17 years with multiple sclerosis. The CDR3 runs from the conserved cysteine through the conserved F or W. The D gene is left open where the match is weak. Some rows have no size entry. The others give once, few or many, or a class for an expanded clone.

size,J,D,V,DNA,CDR3
NA,TRBJ2-3,TRBD2,TRBV29-1,TGCAGCGTCGGCCCGCCGGGACTAGCGGGGCTCACAGATACGCAGTATTTT,CSVGPPGLAGLTDTQYF
few,TRBJ1-5,NA,TRBV6-1,TGTGCCAGCACCGGACGGCCCGATAGCAATCAGCCCCAGCATTTT,CASTGRPDSNQPQHF
many,TRBJ2-1,NA,TRBV4-1,TGCGCCAGCAGCCAAGTCTCGGGGCTAGCGTCCAATGAGCAGTTCTTC,CASSQVSGLASNEQFF
few,TRBJ1-2,NA,TRBV6-1,TGTGCCAACCTCCGGACGGAGGATGGCTACACCTTC,CANLRTEDGYTF
once,TRBJ2-7,NA,TRBV7-3,TGTGCCAGCAGCAAAACCGGGACCCGGCAGTACTTC,CASSKTGTRQYF
NA,TRBJ1-4,NA,TRBV7-9,TGTGCCAGCAGCGTCGGACGGGGTGGGGCTAATGAAAAACTGTTTTTT,CASSVGRGGANEKLFF
few,TRBJ2-7,TRBD2,TRBV5-5,TGTGCCAGCAGCTTGGAGGCGGGGGGATACGAGCAGTACTTC,CASSLEAGGYEQYF
NA,TRBJ2-3,TRBD1,TRBV14,TGTGCCAGCAGCCAAGACCGGACAGGATCAGATACGCAGTATTTT,CASSQDRTGSDTQYF
NA,TRBJ2-3,TRBD1,TRBV5-4,TGTGCCAGCAGCGCGGGACAGGGGTTGGATACGCAGTATTTT,CASSAGQGLDTQYF
NA,TRBJ1-3,NA,TRBV4-1,TGCGCCAGCAGCCCGGGCCCTGGAAACACCATATATTTT,CASSPGPGNTIYF
NA,TRBJ2-7,TRBD2,TRBV7-8,TGTGCCAGCAGCAACCGACTAGCGGGGGGTTTCTACGAGCAGTACTTC,CASSNRLAGGFYEQYF
few,TRBJ2-7,NA,TRBV6-1,TGTGCCAGCAGTGCCGGCGGGGGACAAGTCTACTACGAGCAGTACTTC,CASSAGGGQVYYEQYF
NA,TRBJ2-1,NA,TRBV2,TGTGCCAGCAGTGAACCCGAGCGACGCTCCTACAATGAGCAGTTCTTC,CASSEPERRSYNEQFF
NA,TRBJ2-5,TRBD2,TRBV11-2,TGTGCCAGCAGCTTGGGTAGCGGGGGGGGAGAGACCCAGTACTTC,CASSLGSGGGETQYF
once,TRBJ1-6,NA,TRBV24-1,TGTGCCACCTCATCGGGGAGCTCCTATAATTCACCCCCCCACTTT,CATSSGSSYNSPPHF
NA,TRBJ2-1,TRBD2,TRBV7-2,TGTGCCAGCAGCTTAGGCGGGACTAGCGGGGCCTCATCGTGCAATGAGCAGTTCTTC,CASSLGGTSGASSCNEQFF
NA,TRBJ2-1,TRBD2,TRBV4-1,TGCGCCAGCAGCCCGTCCGGGACTAGCGGGTTAGACAATGAGCAGTTCTTC,CASSPSGTSGLDNEQFF
few,TRBJ1-2,TRBD1,TRBV20-1,TGCAGCGCAGACACCGGGACAGGGGGTGACTATGGCTACACCTTC,CSADTGTGGDYGYTF
few,TRBJ2-5,TRBD2,TRBV6-1,TGTGCCAGCAGCCGTCCCGGGACTAGCGGGGGGGCCAGAGAGACCCAGTACTTC,CASSRPGTSGGARETQYF
NA,TRBJ1-2,TRBD1,TRBV2,TGTGCCAGCAGGCCCGGGACAGGGGGCCCCCTGGGCTATGGCTACACCTTC,CASRPGTGGPLGYGYTF
few,TRBJ2-5,NA,TRBV4-1,TGCGCCAGCAGCCAAGAACGGATAGCGCAAGAGACCCAGTACTTC,CASSQERIAQETQYF
NA,TRBJ1-1,NA,TRBV7-9,TGTGCCAGCACCTTAAATGGGAACGCTGAAGCTTTCTTT,CASTLNGNAEAFF
NA,TRBJ2-5,TRBD2,TRBV2,TGTGCCAGCAGCGCGGGACTAGACCCAGAGACCCAGTACTTC,CASSAGLDPETQYF
few,TRBJ1-5,NA,TRBV7-2,TGTGCCAGCAGCCTACCCGGGGGAGGCAATCAGCCCCAGCATTTT,CASSLPGGGNQPQHF
NA,TRBJ2-2,TRBD1,TRBV27,TGTGCCAGCAGTCCGGGGACAGGCGCCGGGGAGCTGTTTTTT,CASSPGTGAGELFF
NA,TRBJ2-7,TRBD2,TRBV20-1,TGCAGTGCTAGAGAGGGACTAGCGGGGGCCTCGGAGTTTGGGGAGCAGTACTTC,CSAREGLAGASEFGEQYF
NA,TRBJ2-1,NA,TRBV5-1,TGCGCCAGCAGCTTAGGGCAGGGTCGAGTCTCCTACAATGAGCAGTTCTTC,CASSLGQGRVSYNEQFF
NA,TRBJ2-7,NA,TRBV6-5,TGTGCCAGCAGTCTAAGAAAGACCTACGAGCAGTACTTC,CASSLRKTYEQYF
NA,TRBJ2-5,TRBD2,TRBV20-1,TGCAGTGCTAGAGTTTTTCGGGAAAGCGGGATTAAGGAGACCCAGTACTTC,CSARVFRESGIKETQYF
NA,TRBJ2-5,NA,TRBV20-1,TGCAGTGCTAGAGATTACGGACAGTTGGGAAACCAAGAGACCCAGTACTTC,CSARDYGQLGNQETQYF
NA,TRBJ2-1,NA,TRBV5-8,TGTGCCAGCAGCAATTTAGGGATTAGCTCCTACAATGAGCAGTTCTTC,CASSNLGISSYNEQFF
NA,TRBJ2-5,NA,TRBV5-1,TGCGCCAGCAGCTCCAGAGAGACGACAGGCCAAGAGACCCAGTACTTC,CASSSRETTGQETQYF
NA,TRBJ1-1,NA,TRBV9,TGTGCCAGCAGCGTGATGGGGGCGAGGGGGAAGGACACTGAAGCTTTCTTT,CASSVMGARGKDTEAFF
NA,TRBJ2-5,NA,TRBV10-3,TGTGCCATCAGTGCCAAGGCTAGCCGAGAGACCCAGTACTTC,CAISAKASRETQYF
few,TRBJ2-5,NA,TRBV4-1,TGCGCCAGCAGCCAGACTGGGGGCGGGGGAGCCTTAGATGAGCAGTACTTC,CASSQTGGGGALDEQYF
NA,TRBJ2-1,TRBD2,TRBV19,TGTGCCAGTAGCCCACGGGGCGGGGGGGCTTACAATGAGCAGTTCTTC,CASSPRGGGAYNEQFF
once,TRBJ2-7,TRBD1,TRBV10-3,TGTGCCACCAGTGCTGACAGGGGGCCCTACGAGCAGTACTTC,CATSADRGPYEQYF